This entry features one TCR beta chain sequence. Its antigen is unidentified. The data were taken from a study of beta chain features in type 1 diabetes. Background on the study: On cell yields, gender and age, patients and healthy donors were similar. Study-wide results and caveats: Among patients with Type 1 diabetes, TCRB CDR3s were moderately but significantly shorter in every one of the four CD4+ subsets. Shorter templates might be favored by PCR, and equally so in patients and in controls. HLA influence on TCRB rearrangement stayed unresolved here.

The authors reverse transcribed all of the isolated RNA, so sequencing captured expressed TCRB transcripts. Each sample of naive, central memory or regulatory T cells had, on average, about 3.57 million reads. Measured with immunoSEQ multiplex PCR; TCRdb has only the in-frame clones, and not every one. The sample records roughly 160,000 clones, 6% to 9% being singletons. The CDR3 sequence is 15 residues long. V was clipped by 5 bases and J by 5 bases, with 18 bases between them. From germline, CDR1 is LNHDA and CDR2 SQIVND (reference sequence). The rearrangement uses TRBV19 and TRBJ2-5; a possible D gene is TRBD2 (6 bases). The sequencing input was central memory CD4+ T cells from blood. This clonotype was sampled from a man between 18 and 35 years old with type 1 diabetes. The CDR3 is CASSQTNAGGETQYF. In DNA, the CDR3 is TGTGCCAGTAGTCAAACAAACGCAGGAGGGGAGACCCAGTACTTC.